This section outlines one T cell receptor (beta chain) sequence together with its context. The antigen is not known. The data stem from a study of blood T cells in healthy people across ages. General study results and limits: Comparison with aged donors showed that long-lived donors had more naive CD4+ cells and higher diversity.

Researchers isolated at least 7 million PBMCs per sample. J was trimmed by 10 bases and V by 6 bases; bases with no gene match: 9. Per the germline V gene, CDR1 is SNHLY and CDR2 is FYNNEI. This CDR3 has 14 amino acids. The use of a sample-barcoded 5' primer and a J-beta primer mix characterized a second PCR of roughly 6 to 11 cycles. TCRdb recomputed calls from the 5' RACE reads with MiXCR, one row per CDR3 protein. Among 1.2 million to 1.5 million distinct CDR3 sequences listed, 55% to 75% were seen once. The material sequenced was blood. This TCR came from a man aged 18 to 30 in good health. The chain has TRBV2 and TRBJ1-4; 9 nucleotides align to TRBD1. The CDR3 DNA is TGTGCCAGCAGCACCCGGGACAGGGATGCAAAACTGTTTTTT. The encoded protein is CASSTRDRDAKLFF.